These T cell receptor beta chains were read from a single sample in a study of cytomegalovirus exposure and HLA in healthy donors. The assay was immunoSEQ multiplex PCR, and TCRdb's table has in-frame clones only and misses some. Here the sample spans about 160,000 clones, around 76% being singletons. Sequenced sample: PBMCs. These receptors came from a woman aged 40 to 50 in good health and CMV-seronegative. Each CDR3 is given with its conserved first and last residue. Fields, in order: J gene, D gene, V gene, clone size, CDR3 protein, CDR3 DNA. A D gene is named only where the DNA matches it firmly. Expanded clones get a size class; other rows say once, few or many, or leave the size out.

TRBJ1-1	-	TRBV5-1	-	CASSFGQTEAFF	TGCGCCAGCAGCTTCGGACAGACTGAAGCTTTCTTT
TRBJ2-5	TRBD1	TRBV2	-	CASSAGTGGRETQYF	TGTGCCAGCAGCGCCGGGACAGGGGGCAGAGAGACCCAGTACTTC
TRBJ2-3	TRBD2	TRBV6-6	-	CASSYVGLAGDTQYF	TGTGCCAGCAGTTACGTGGGACTAGCGGGAGACACGCAGTATTTT
TRBJ2-1	TRBD2	TRBV7-7	once	CASSLEVAGGRNEQFF	TGTGCTAGCAGCTTAGAGGTAGCGGGAGGTCGCAATGAGCAGTTCTTC
TRBJ1-3	-	TRBV11-3	-	CASSLTGSGNTIYF	TGTGCCAGCAGCTTGACAGGCAGTGGAAACACCATATATTTT
TRBJ1-1	-	TRBV7-2	-	CASSQGMNTEAFF	TGTGCCAGCTCACAGGGCATGAACACTGAAGCTTTCTTT
TRBJ2-7	TRBD2	TRBV6-6	-	CASSYSASGAYEQYF	TGTGCCAGCAGTTACTCGGCTAGCGGAGCCTACGAGCAGTACTTC
TRBJ2-1	TRBD2	TRBV10-3	-	CAISETASGLAARDNEQFF	TGTGCCATCAGTGAAACAGCCTCGGGACTAGCGGCGAGGGACAATGAGCAGTTCTTC
TRBJ2-5	TRBD1	TRBV5-8	-	CASSFAGQGGETQYF	TGTGCCAGCAGCTTCGCGGGACAGGGAGGGGAGACCCAGTACTTC
TRBJ2-3	-	TRBV6-5	-	CASSQTGDTQYF	TGTGCCAGCAGTCAAACAGGGGATACGCAGTATTTT
TRBJ2-5	TRBD2	TRBV2	-	CASSAKREMGGQETQYF	TGTGCCAGCAGTGCGAAGCGGGAGATGGGAGGGCAAGAGACCCAGTACTTC
TRBJ2-3	TRBD2	TRBV9	-	CASSVGGLADSTDTQYF	TGTGCCAGCAGCGTAGGAGGCCTAGCGGATAGCACAGATACGCAGTATTTT
TRBJ2-3	TRBD2	TRBV4-1	-	CASSQDPPFGPSGSLDTQYF	TGCGCCAGCAGCCAAGATCCCCCCTTTGGGCCTAGCGGGAGTCTGGATACGCAGTATTTT
TRBJ1-1	-	TRBV10-3	-	CAIRRGSPNTEAFF	TGTGCCATCAGGCGTGGGAGCCCGAACACTGAAGCTTTCTTT
TRBJ2-1	-	TRBV7-3	once	CASSLEPGSYNEQFF	TGTGCCAGCAGCTTAGAACCCGGGTCCTACAATGAGCAGTTCTTC
TRBJ1-3	-	TRBV28	-	CASGQGRNTIYF	TGTGCCAGCGGGCAGGGCCGAAACACCATATATTTT
TRBJ2-3	TRBD1	TRBV5-1	once	CASSASDRATDTQYF	TGCGCCAGCAGCGCCTCAGACAGGGCCACAGATACGCAGTATTTT
TRBJ1-2	-	TRBV28	-	CASSLFPGGVGYTF	TGTGCCAGCAGTTTATTCCCCGGCGGGGTTGGCTACACCTTC
TRBJ2-1	TRBD2	TRBV5-1	-	CASSLALAGYNEQFF	TGCGCCAGCAGCTTGGCCCTAGCGGGATACAATGAGCAGTTCTTC
TRBJ2-1	-	TRBV15	-	CATSMFLRADYNEQFF	TGTGCCACCAGCATGTTCTTACGAGCGGACTACAATGAGCAGTTCTTC
TRBJ1-4	-	TRBV11-2	-	CASRTWGLEKLFF	TGTGCCAGCAGGACATGGGGGCTTGAAAAACTGTTTTTT
TRBJ2-2	TRBD1	TRBV4-2	-	CASSQPGQKTGELFF	TGTGCCAGCAGCCAGCCGGGACAGAAGACCGGGGAGCTGTTTTTT
TRBJ2-2	-	TRBV4-2	-	CASSHGSSLGELFF	TGTGCCAGCAGCCACGGTTCGAGTCTCGGGGAGCTGTTTTTT
TRBJ2-5	-	TRBV7-6	-	CASSLGGPKRETQYF	TGTGCCAGCAGCCTTGGGGGCCCGAAGAGGGAGACCCAGTACTTC
TRBJ2-2	TRBD1	TRBV5-1	few	CASSYATGGTGELFF	TGCGCCAGCAGCTACGCGACAGGGGGCACCGGGGAGCTGTTTTTT
TRBJ1-2	TRBD1	TRBV9	-	CASSVGGTALSYGYTF	TGTGCCAGCAGCGTAGGAGGGACAGCCTTATCTTATGGCTACACCTTC
TRBJ2-3	TRBD2	TRBV2	-	CASTPGLASDTQYF	TGTGCCAGCACGCCAGGACTAGCTTCAGATACGCAGTATTTT
TRBJ2-3	TRBD1	TRBV25-1	few	CASSDPGQGPDTQYF	TGTGCCAGCAGTGACCCGGGACAGGGTCCAGATACGCAGTATTTT
TRBJ2-2	-	TRBV4-2	-	CASSQDMASPGELFF	TGTGCCAGCAGCCAAGATATGGCTAGCCCCGGGGAGCTGTTTTTT
TRBJ2-1	TRBD1	TRBV28	-	CASNIPGQDLNEQFF	TGTGCCAGCAACATACCGGGACAGGACTTGAATGAGCAGTTCTTC
TRBJ2-5	TRBD2	TRBV29-1	-	CSVWGLAGTVGETQYF	TGCAGCGTTTGGGGACTAGCGGGGACGGTCGGGGAGACCCAGTACTTC
TRBJ2-5	TRBD1	TRBV27	-	CASSSAVGILNRGVETQYF	TGTGCCAGCAGTTCCGCGGTTGGGATCCTTAACAGGGGGGTAGAGACCCAGTACTTC
TRBJ2-2	TRBD1	TRBV7-9	-	CASSPGDRLLTGELFF	TGTGCCAGCAGTCCGGGGGACAGGTTGTTAACCGGGGAGCTGTTTTTT
TRBJ1-2	TRBD1	TRBV9	-	CASSPIRGLAYGYTF	TGTGCCAGCAGCCCTATCAGGGGGCTCGCCTATGGCTACACCTTC
TRBJ2-1	-	TRBV2	-	CASSARTPYNEQFF	TGTGCCAGCAGTGCAAGGACACCGTACAATGAGCAGTTCTTC
TRBJ2-2	TRBD1	TRBV29-1	few	CSVDRDNTGELFF	TGCAGCGTGGACAGGGACAACACCGGGGAGCTGTTTTTT
TRBJ2-1	-	TRBV4-1	-	CASSQEGGGGLPQFF	TGCGCCAGCAGCCAAGAGGGTGGGGGAGGTCTCCCACAGTTCTTC
TRBJ2-3	TRBD2	TRBV13	-	CASSLFVSTSGYTDTQYF	TGTGCCAGCAGCTTATTCGTTTCAACTAGCGGTTACACAGATACGCAGTATTTT
TRBJ2-1	-	TRBV2	few	CASSDRGTTLNEQFF	TGTGCCAGCAGTGATAGGGGGACTACGCTCAATGAGCAGTTCTTC
TRBJ2-3	TRBD2	TRBV6-5	few	CASSYSSGISTDTQYF	TGTGCCAGCAGTTACTCTAGCGGGATAAGCACAGATACGCAGTATTTT
TRBJ2-2	TRBD2	TRBV28	-	CASSPRTSEAGELFF	TGTGCCAGCAGTCCCCGGACTAGCGAGGCCGGGGAGCTGTTTTTT
TRBJ2-3	-	TRBV11-3	-	CASTPTPGVHTQYF	TGTGCCAGCACCCCTACCCCGGGGGTACATACGCAGTATTTT
TRBJ2-7	-	TRBV6-5	-	CASNSPGVGEQYF	TGTGCCAGCAACTCTCCGGGGGTCGGCGAGCAGTACTTC
TRBJ2-7	TRBD2	TRBV2	-	CASRATGGSYEQYF	TGTGCCAGCAGAGCGACGGGAGGTTCCTACGAGCAGTACTTC
TRBJ2-6	TRBD1	TRBV19	-	CASMVGDRGSGANVLTF	TGTGCCAGTATGGTCGGGGACAGGGGATCTGGGGCCAACGTCCTGACTTTC
TRBJ2-1	TRBD2	TRBV5-1	-	CASRIAGVSNNEQFF	TGCGCCAGTCGAATCGCGGGAGTCTCAAACAATGAGCAGTTCTTC
TRBJ1-5	-	TRBV7-9	-	CASSLSGNLNQPQHF	TGTGCCAGCAGCTTATCAGGAAATTTGAATCAGCCCCAGCATTTT
TRBJ2-5	-	TRBV7-2	-	CASSLLRETQYF	TGTGCCAGCAGCTTACTCAGGGAGACCCAGTACTTC
TRBJ2-1	-	TRBV7-7	-	CASSSWPGDEQFF	TGTGCTAGCAGCTCCTGGCCGGGAGATGAGCAGTTCTTC
TRBJ1-2	TRBD1	TRBV10-3	-	CAISRAGTGESGGYTF	TGTGCCATCAGCCGCGCGGGGACAGGGGAGTCTGGGGGCTACACCTTC